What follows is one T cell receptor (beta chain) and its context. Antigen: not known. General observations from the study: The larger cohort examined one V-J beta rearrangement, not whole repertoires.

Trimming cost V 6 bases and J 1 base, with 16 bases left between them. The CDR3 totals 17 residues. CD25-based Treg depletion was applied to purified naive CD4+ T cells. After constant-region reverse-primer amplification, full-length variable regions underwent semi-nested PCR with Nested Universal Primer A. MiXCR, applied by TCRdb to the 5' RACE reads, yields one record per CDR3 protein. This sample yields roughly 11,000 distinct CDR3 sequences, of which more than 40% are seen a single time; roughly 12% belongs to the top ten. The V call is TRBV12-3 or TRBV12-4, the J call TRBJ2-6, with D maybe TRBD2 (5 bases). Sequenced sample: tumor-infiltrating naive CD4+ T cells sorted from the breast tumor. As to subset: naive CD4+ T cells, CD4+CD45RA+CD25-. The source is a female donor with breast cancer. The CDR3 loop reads CASRPGQWRSGANVLTF. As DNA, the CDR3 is TGTGCCAGCAGACCGGGCCAGTGGAGGTCTGGGGCCAACGTCCTGACTTTC.